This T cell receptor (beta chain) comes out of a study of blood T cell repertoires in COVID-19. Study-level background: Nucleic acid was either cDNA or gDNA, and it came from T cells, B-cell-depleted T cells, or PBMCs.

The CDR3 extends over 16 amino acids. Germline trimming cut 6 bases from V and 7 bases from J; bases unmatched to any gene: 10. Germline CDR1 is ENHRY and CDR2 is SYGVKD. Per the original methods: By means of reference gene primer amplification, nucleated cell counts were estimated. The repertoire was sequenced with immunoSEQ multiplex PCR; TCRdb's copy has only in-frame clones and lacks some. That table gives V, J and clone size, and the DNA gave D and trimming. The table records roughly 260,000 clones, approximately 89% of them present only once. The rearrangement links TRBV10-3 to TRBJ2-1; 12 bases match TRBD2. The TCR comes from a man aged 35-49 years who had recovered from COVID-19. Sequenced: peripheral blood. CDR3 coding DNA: TGTGCCATCAGCCACAGACTAGCGGGAGTTAAAAATGAGCAGTTCTTC. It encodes CAISHRLAGVKNEQFF.